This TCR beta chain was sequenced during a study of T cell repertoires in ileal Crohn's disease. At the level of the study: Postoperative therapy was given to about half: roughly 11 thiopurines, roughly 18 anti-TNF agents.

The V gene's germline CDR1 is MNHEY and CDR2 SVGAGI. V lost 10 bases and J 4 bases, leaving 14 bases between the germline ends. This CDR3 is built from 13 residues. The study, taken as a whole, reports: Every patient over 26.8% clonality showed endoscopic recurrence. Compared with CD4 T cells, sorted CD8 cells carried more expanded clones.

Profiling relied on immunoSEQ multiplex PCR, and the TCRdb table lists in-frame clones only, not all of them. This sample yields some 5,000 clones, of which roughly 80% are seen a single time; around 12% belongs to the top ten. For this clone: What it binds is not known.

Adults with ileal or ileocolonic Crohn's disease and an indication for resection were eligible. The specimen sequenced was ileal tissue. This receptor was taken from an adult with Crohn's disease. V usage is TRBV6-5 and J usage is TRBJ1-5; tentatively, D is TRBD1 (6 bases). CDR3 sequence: CATGPGVNQPQHF. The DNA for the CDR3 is TGTGCCACCGGGCCAGGGGTTAATCAGCCCCAGCATTTT.